This T cell receptor beta chain was captured in a study of graft-versus-host responses after intestinal transplantation. In the study overall: Recipients got multivisceral, liver-intestinal, or isolated intestinal transplants. Recipients across the board were started on anti-thymocyte globulin induction, then kept on tacrolimus and steroids for about 3 years. Study conclusions and caveats: When patients had graft-donor T cell macrochimerism, their allografts held high graft-versus-host to host-versus-graft clonal ratios. Some GvH clones were seen earlier in gut or blood, suggesting intestinal origin.

A word on this clone: Its antigen is unknown.

The protocol was immunoSEQ multiplex PCR, while the TCRdb copy is restricted to in-frame clones and leaves out a portion. Of 15,000 to 17,000 clones in the sample, 74% were seen once. The germline V and J ends were trimmed by 0 bases and 11 bases, with 11 bases remaining between them. Looked up from germline, CDR1 is MGHRA and CDR2 is YSYEKL. The CDR3 covers 14 residues. Once graft tissue had been processed, intraepithelial and lamina propria lymphocytes were released. Material: ileum tissue, obtained 14 days after transplant. The chain employs TRBV4-1 and TRBJ1-6, with D possibly matching TRBD1 (5 bases). This receptor was identified in a human patient who received an intestinal transplant, so some T cells may come from the graft donor. For the CDR3, the DNA is TGCGCCAGCAGCCAAGAAAGTCAGGGAACACCCCTCCACTTT. Protein: CASSQESQGTPLHF.